A single sample gave rise to the 7 T cell receptor beta chains below, sequenced in a study of read filtering for tumor transcriptome and immune sequencing. The library was built from about 400 ng RNA with molecular barcoded adaptors for alpha/delta and beta/gamma chains. Each CDR3 protein gets one entry after TCRdb re-called the reads with MiXCR. The sample contains 85,000 or so distinct CDR3 sequences, roughly 12% of which appear only once. Sample: a population of CD138-negative cells sorted from bone marrow. The receptors come from a donor at least 40 years old with multiple myeloma.

This clonotype is medium-sized. The chain links TRBV29-1 to TRBJ2-1, with 8 bases aligning to TRBD1. Germline assignment: CDR1 SQVTM and CDR2 ANQGSEA. The CDR3 has 13 amino acids. J lost 6 bases, V lost 3 bases, and 4 bases had no gene match. CDR3 protein: CSVDWTGSNEQFF. The CDR3 DNA reads as TGCAGCGTTGATTGGACAGGGTCCAATGAGCAGTTCTTC.

This clonotype showed up many times. The chain couples TRBV9 to TRBJ2-3; 7 bases are shared with TRBD2. V shed 0 bases and J 4 bases; nucleotides not matched to a gene: 5. This CDR3 has 15 residues. Germline V CDR1 and CDR2: SGDLS, YYNGEE. CDR3 bases: TGTGCCAGCAGCGTAGTGCCGGGAGGCGCAGATACGCAGTATTTT. This encodes CASSVVPGGADTQYF.

This clonotype turned up a few times. The J gene is TRBJ2-3, the V gene TRBV4-1; TRBD2 aligns across 11 bases. The CDR3 consists of 16 residues. Germline CDR1 MGHRA, CDR2 YSYEKL. The V and J ends lost 4 bases and 2 bases, in that order; junction bases with no gene match: 5. The CDR3 nucleotides read TGCGCCAGCAGCCCAGAGGGACTAGCGGCCACAGATACGCAGTATTTT. Its translation is CASSPEGLAATDTQYF.

At least ten counts were recorded for this clonotype. The chain joins TRBV3-1 to TRBJ1-6, with 9 bases matching TRBD1. The CDR3 length is 17 residues. In germline, CDR1 is LGHDT, CDR2 YNNKEL (reference sequence). After removal of 1 base from V and 5 bases from J, the junction contained 6 bases not matched to a gene. The CDR3 coding sequence is TGTGCCAGCAGCCAAGTGGCCGGACAGGGGAATAATTCACCCCTCCACTTT. Translation gives CASSQVAGQGNNSPLHF.

This clonotype came up many times. Here the CDR3 DNA reads TGCAGTGCTGGTTCCGGGACTAGCGAGCAGTACTTC. Translated, it gives CSAGSGTSEQYF. The chain employs TRBV20-1 and TRBJ2-7; TRBD2 matches 8 bases. Germline V CDR1 and CDR2: DFQATT, SNEGSKA (reference sequence). V trimming: 5 bases; J trimming: 6 bases; junction bases outside the gene matches: 6. This CDR3 is 12 amino acids long.

This clonotype turned up a few times. The chain joins TRBV7-8 to TRBJ2-2, with a weak D call TRBD2 (5 bases). V dropped 0 bases and J dropped 5 bases, with 13 bases sitting between them. CDR1 is SGHVS and CDR2 is FQNEAQ in the germline V gene. The CDR3 is 16 residues long. CDR3 protein: CASSLAPSGLTGELFF. In DNA, the CDR3 is TGTGCCAGCAGCTTAGCGCCGTCGGGGTTGACCGGGGAGCTGTTTTTT.

In this sample, this clonotype turned up a few times. The rearrangement links TRBV29-1 to TRBJ2-3, with D unresolved. The germline gives CDR1 SQVTM, CDR2 ANQGSEA. The CDR3 sequence is 12 residues long. V dropped 3 bases and J dropped 2 bases, with 6 bases sitting between them. CDR3 protein: CSVDENTDTQYF. CDR3 nucleotide sequence: TGCAGCGTTGATGAGAACACAGATACGCAGTATTTT.